This T cell receptor (beta chain) derives from a study of identical twins. Overall study results and limits: Reduced insertions were recorded for abundant cord blood beta clonotypes, with no such pattern in memory repertoires. Zero-insertion analyses could be partly confounded by invariant MAIT and iNKT cells.

This clonotype occurred many times. No antigen is known for it. There are 14 residues in the CDR3. V lost 6 bases to trimming and J lost 6 bases; unmatched junction nucleotides: 4. Germline-derived CDR1 and CDR2 are MNHNY and SVGAGI (reference sequence). Through template switching, a universal primer site was introduced, and the cDNA contained unique molecular identifiers. MiXCR, run by TCRdb on the 5' RACE reads, gives a single entry per CDR3 protein. The sample carries more than 1.5 million distinct CDR3 sequences, about 30% recorded once. The sequence was obtained from a newborn girl in good health. The chain combines TRBV6-6 with TRBJ2-1, with TRBD2 matching over 11 bases. Sequenced material: cord blood. Here the CDR3 reads CASSDSGRANEQFF. The CDR3 DNA sequence: TGTGCCAGCAGCGATAGCGGGAGGGCCAATGAGCAGTTCTTC.